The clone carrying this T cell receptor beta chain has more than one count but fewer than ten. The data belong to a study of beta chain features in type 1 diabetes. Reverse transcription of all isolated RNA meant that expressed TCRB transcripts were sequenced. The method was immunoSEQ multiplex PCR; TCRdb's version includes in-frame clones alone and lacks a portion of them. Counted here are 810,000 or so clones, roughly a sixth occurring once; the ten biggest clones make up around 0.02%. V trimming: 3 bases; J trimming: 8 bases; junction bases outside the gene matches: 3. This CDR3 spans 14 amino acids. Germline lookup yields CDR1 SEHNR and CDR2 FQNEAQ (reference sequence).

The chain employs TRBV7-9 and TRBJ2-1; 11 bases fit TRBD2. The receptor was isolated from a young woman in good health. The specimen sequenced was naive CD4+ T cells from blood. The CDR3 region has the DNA TGTGCCAGCAGCTTGACTAGCGGGGTGGATGAGCAGTTCTTC. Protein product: CASSLTSGVDEQFF.